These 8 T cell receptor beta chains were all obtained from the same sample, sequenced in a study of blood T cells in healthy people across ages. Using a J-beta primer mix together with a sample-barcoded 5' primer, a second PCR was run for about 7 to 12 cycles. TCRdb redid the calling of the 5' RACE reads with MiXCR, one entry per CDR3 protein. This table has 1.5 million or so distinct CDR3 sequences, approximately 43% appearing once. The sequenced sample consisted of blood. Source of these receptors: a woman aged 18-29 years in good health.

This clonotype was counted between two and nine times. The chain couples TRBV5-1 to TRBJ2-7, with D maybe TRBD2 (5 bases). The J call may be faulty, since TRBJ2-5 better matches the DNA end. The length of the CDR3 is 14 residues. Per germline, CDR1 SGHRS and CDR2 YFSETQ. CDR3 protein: CASSFIGVEETQYF. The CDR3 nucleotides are TGCGCCAGCAGCTTTATCGGGGTAGAAGAGACCCAGTACTTC.

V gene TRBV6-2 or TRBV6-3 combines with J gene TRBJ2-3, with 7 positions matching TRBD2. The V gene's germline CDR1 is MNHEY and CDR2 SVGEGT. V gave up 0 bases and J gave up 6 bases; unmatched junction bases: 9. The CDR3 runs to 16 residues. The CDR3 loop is CASSYSSSGPGDTQYF. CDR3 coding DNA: TGTGCCAGCAGTTACTCGTCTAGCGGCCCTGGGGATACGCAGTATTTT.

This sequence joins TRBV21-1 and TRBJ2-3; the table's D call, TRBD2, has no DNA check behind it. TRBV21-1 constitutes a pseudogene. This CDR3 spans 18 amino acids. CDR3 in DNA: TGTGCCAGCAGCAAAGAAGGGTCACTAGCGGGACCCACAGATACGCAGTATTTT. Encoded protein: CASSKEGSLAGPTDTQYF.

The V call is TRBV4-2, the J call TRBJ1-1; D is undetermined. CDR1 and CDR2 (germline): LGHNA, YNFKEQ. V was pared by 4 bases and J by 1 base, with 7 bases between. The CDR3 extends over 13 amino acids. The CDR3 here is CASSLPRNTEAFF. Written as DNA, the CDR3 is TGTGCCAGCAGCCTACCCCGGAACACTGAAGCTTTCTTT.

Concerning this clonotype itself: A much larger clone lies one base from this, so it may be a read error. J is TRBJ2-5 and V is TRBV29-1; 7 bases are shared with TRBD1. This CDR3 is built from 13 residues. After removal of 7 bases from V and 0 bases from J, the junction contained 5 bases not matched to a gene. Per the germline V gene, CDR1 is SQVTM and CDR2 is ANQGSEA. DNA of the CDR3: TGCAGCGGGACAGGAACAGACCAAGAGACCCAGTACTTC. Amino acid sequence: CSGTGTDQETQYF.

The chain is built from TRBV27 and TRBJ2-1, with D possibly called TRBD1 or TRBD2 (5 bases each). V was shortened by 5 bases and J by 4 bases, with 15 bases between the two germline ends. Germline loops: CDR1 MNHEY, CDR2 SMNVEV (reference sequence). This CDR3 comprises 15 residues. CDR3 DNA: TGTGCCAGCAGTCCCCGCGAGGGACCTTACAATGAGCAGTTCTTC. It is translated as CASSPREGPYNEQFF.

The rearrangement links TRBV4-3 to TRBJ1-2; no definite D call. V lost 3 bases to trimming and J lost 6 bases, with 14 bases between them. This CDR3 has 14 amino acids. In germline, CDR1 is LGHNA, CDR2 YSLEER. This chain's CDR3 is CASSQVPYGNGYTF. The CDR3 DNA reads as TGCGCCAGCAGCCAGGTCCCTTATGGGAATGGCTACACCTTC.

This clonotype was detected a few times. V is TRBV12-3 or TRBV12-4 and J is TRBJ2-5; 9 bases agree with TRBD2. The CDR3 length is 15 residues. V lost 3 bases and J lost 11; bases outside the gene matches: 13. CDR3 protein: CASSLEAGGNNEQYF. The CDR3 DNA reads TGTGCCAGCAGTTTGGAAGCGGGGGGAAACAATGAGCAGTACTTC.